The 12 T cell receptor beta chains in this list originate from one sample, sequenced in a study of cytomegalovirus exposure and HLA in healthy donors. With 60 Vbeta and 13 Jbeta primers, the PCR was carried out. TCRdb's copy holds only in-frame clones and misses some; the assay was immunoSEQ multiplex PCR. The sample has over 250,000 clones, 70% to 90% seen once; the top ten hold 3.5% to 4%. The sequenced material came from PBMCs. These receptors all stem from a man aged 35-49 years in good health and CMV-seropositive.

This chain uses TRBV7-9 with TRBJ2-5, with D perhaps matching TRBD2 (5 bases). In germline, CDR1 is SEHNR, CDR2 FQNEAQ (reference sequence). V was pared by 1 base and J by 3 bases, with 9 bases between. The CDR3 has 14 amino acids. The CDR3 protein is CASSLVSSKETQYF. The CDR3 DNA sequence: TGTGCCAGCAGCTTAGTGTCTAGCAAAGAGACCCAGTACTTC.

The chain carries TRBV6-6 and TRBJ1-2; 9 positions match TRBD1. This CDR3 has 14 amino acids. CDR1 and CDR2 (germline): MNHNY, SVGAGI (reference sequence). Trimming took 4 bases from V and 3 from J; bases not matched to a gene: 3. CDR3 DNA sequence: TGTGCCAGCAGTTGGGACAGGGAGTACTATGGCTACACCTTC. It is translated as CASSWDREYYGYTF.

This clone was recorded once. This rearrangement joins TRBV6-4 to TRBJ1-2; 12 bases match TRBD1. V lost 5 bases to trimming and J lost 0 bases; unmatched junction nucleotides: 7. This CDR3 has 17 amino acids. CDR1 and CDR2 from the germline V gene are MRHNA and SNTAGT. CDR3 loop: CASSPRDRGPTNYGYTF. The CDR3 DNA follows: TGTGCCAGCAGTCCCCGGGACAGGGGGCCGACTAACTATGGCTACACCTTC.

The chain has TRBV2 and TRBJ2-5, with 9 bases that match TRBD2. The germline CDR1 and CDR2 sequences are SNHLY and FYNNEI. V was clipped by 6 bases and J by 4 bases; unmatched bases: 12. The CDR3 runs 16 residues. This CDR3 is CASREISGLALETQYF. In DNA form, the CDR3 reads TGTGCCAGCAGGGAAATCTCGGGACTAGCCCTAGAGACCCAGTACTTC.

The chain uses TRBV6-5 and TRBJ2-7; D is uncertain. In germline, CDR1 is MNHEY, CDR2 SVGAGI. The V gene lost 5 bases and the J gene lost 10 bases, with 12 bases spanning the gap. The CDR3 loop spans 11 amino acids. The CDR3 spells CASSPPGIQYF. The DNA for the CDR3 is TGTGCCAGCAGTCCTCCCGGTATTCAGTACTTC.

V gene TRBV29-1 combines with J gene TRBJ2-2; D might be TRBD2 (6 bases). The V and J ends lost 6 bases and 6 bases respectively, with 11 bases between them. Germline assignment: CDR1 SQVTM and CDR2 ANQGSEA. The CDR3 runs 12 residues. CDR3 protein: CSVQTRSGELFF. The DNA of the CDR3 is TGCAGCGTCCAGACTAGGTCCGGGGAGCTGTTTTTT.

The CDR3 sequence: CASSTLTDTQYF. CDR3 DNA sequence: TGTGCCAGCAGCACTCTCACAGATACGCAGTATTTT. The rearrangement links TRBV5-5 to TRBJ2-3; no firm D call. Trimming pared 4 bases from V and 2 bases from J, leaving 5 bases between. The CDR3 has 12 residues. Germline CDR1 SGHKS, CDR2 YYEKEE (reference sequence).

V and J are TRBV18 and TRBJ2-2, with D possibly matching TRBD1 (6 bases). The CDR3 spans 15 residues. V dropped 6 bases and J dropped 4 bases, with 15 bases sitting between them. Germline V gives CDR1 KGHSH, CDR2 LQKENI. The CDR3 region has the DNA TGTGCCAGCTCCCTGGAAGGGGGAAGCACCGGGGAGCTGTTTTTT. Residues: CASSLEGGSTGELFF.

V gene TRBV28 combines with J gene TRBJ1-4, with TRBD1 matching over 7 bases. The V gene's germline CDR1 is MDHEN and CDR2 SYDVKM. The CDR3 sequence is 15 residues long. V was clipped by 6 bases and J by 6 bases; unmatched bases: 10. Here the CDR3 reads CASSLTTGFYEKLFF. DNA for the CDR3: TGTGCCAGCAGCCTAACGACAGGGTTTTATGAAAAACTGTTTTTT.

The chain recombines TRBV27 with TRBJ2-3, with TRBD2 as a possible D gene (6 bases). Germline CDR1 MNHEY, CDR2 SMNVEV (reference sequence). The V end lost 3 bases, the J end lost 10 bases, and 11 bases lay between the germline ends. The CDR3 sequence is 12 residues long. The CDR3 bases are TGTGCCAGCAGTTTCCGGGGGAAGGCGCAGTATTTT. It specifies CASSFRGKAQYF.

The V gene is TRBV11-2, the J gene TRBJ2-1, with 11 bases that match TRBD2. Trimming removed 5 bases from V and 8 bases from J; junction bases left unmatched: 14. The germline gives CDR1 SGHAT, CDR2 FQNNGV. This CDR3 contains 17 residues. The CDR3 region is CASSPLAGVPFGDEQFF. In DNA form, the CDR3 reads TGTGCCAGCAGCCCACTAGCGGGAGTCCCGTTTGGCGATGAGCAGTTCTTC.

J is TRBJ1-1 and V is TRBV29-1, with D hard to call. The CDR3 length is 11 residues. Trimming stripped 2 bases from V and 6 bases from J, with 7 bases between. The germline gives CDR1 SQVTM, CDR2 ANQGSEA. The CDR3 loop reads CSVEPEAEAFF. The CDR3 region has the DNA TGCAGCGTTGAACCCGAGGCTGAAGCTTTCTTT.